The T cell receptor (beta chain) described here comes from a study of neurological immune-mediated disorders. This clonotype has ten or more counts. Its matching antigen is unknown. A single record per CDR3 protein comes from TCRdb applying MiXCR to the 5' RACE reads. Of some 27,000 distinct CDR3 sequences listed, roughly 25% are singletons. This CDR3 is built from 14 residues. V was cut by 1 base and J by 6 bases, with 9 bases left in between. Per the germline V gene, CDR1 is MGHDK and CDR2 is SYGVNS. General study results and limits: Among expanded clones, no CDR3 amino acid sequences were shared across subjects, a pattern suggesting private repertoires in all groups.

The V call is TRBV25-1, the J call TRBJ2-2; D ambiguous. Sequenced: CD4+ T cells from blood. The TCR sequence derives from a man between 50 and 59 years old with HTLV-1-associated myelopathy (HAM/TSP). The CDR3 DNA follows: TGTGCCAGCAGTGAATCATGGTCGGCCGGGGAGCTGTTTTTT. This translates into CASSESWSAGELFF.